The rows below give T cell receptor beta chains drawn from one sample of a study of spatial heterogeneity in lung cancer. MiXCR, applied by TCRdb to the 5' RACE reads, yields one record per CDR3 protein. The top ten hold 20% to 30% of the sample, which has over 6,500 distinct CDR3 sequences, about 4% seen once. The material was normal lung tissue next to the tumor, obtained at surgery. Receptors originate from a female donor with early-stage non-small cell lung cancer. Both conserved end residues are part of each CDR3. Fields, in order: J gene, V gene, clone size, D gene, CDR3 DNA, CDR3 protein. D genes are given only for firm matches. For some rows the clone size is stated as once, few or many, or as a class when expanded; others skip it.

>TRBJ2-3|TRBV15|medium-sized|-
TGTGCCACCAGCAAAGACCCGCCAGATACGCAGTATTTT
CATSKDPPDTQYF
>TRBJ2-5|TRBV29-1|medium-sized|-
TGCAGCGTTGCGGACAGTAGGACTATGGAGACCCAGTACTTC
CSVADSRTMETQYF
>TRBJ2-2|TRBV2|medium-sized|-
TGTGCCAGCAGTTATAAGGGGAGCACCGGGGAGCTGTTTTTT
CASSYKGSTGELFF
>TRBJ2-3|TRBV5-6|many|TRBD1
TGTGCCAGCAGCTGGGTGGGGACAGCTAATTTTATGCGCACAGATACGCAGTATTTT
CASSWVGTANFMRTDTQYF
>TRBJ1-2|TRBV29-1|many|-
TGCAGCGCACTTGAGGACAGTAACTATGGCTACACCTTC
CSALEDSNYGYTF
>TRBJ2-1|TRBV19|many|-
TGTGCCAGTAGGGGACTCACGGATTACAATGAGCAGTTCTTC
CASRGLTDYNEQFF
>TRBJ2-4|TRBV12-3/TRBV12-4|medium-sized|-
TGTGCCAGCAGTTTCGCAATAGCCAAAAACATTCAGTACTTC
CASSFAIAKNIQYF
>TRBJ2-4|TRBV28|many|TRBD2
TGTGTCAGCATCGCTGCGGGACTAGCGACACAAAACATTCAGTACTTC
CVSIAAGLATQNIQYF
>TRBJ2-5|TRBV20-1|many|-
TGCAGTGCTATTCTCAGGGGAGTAGAGACCCAGTACTTC
CSAILRGVETQYF
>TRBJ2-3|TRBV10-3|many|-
TGTGCCATCAGTGGCGGCGACTCTAGCACAGATACGCAGTATTTT
CAISGGDSSTDTQYF
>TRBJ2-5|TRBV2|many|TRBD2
TGTGCCAGCGTGGTAGCGGGGGTACAAGAGACCCAGTACTTC
CASVVAGVQETQYF
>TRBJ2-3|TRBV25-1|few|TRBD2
TGTGCCAGCAGTGGAATAGCGGGGGGTTCAGATACGCAGTATTTT
CASSGIAGGSDTQYF
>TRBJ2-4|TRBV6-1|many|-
TGTGCCAGCAGTGAAGGAAGGGGGTCGGCGCACATTCAGTACTTC
CASSEGRGSAHIQYF
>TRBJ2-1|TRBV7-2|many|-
TGTGCCAGCAGCTTAGAAGACTGGGCGCAGTTCTTC
CASSLEDWAQFF
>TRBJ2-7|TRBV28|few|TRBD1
TGTGCCAGCAGTTTCCCCGGGACAGTTGCTGCCTACGAGCAGTACTTC
CASSFPGTVAAYEQYF
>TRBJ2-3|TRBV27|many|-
TGTGCCACCACCAGACTGGGTACGCAGTATTTT
CATTRLGTQYF
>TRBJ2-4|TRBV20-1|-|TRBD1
TGCAGTGCTAGACCGGACAGGGGGCTGGACATTCAGTACTTC
CSARPDRGLDIQYF
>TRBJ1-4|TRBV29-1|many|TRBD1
TGCAGCGCTGGGACAGTAGGAACTAATGAAAAACTGTTTTTT
CSAGTVGTNEKLFF
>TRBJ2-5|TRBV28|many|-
TGTGCCAGCAGTTTTGATCTCGGGGGGCTTGGAGAGACCCAGTACTTC
CASSFDLGGLGETQYF
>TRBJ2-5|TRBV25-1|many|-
TGTGCCAGCAGTGAGCCCCTGCTAGGAGAGACCCAGTACTTC
CASSEPLLGETQYF
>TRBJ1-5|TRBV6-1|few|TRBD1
TGTGCCAGCAGAATTGACAGGGACCAGCCCCAGCATTTT
CASRIDRDQPQHF
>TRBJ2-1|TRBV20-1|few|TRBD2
TGCAGTGCTAGAGAGCGGGAGGGTACCTACAATGAGCAGTTCTTC
CSAREREGTYNEQFF
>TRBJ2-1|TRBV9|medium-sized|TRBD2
TGTGCCAGCAGTATAAGCGGGGGGTCTTACAATGAGCAGTTCTTC
CASSISGGSYNEQFF
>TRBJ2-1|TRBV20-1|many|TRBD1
TGCAGTCTCTCACGCTCCGGGACAGGGAATGAGCAGTTCTTC
CSLSRSGTGNEQFF
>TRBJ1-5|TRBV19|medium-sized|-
TGTGCCAGTACCCCACAGGGTAGCCGCCAGCCCCAGCATTTT
CASTPQGSRQPQHF
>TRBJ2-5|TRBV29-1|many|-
TGCAGCGTTGCGAGGGGCCAAGAGACCCAGTACTTC
CSVARGQETQYF
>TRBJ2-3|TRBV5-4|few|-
TGTGCCAGCAGCCCTGAAGTTCACAGGAGTAGCACAGATACGCAGTATTTT
CASSPEVHRSSTDTQYF
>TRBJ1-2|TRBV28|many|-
TGTGCCAGCCGACGGGCTAGACAGGAGGGCTCCACCTTC
CASRRARQEGSTF
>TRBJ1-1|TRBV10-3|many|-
TGTGCCATCAGTGAGTCGGGGGGAGGAGTTGAAGCTTTCTTT
CAISESGGGVEAFF
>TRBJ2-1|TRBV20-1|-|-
TGCAGTGCTGGGGACCTGGTAAACAATGAGCAGTTCTTC
CSAGDLVNNEQFF
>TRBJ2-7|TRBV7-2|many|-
TGTGCCAGCAGCCTAACCCTCGGACAGTACGAGCAGTACTTC
CASSLTLGQYEQYF
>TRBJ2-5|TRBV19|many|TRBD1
TGTGCCAGTAGACCGGGACAGCACATGGGGTCCCTAGAGACCCAGTACTTC
CASRPGQHMGSLETQYF
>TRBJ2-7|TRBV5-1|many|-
TGCGCCAGCAGCTTGGCCCCCGGGGGTTCAGACGAGCAGTACTTC
CASSLAPGGSDEQYF
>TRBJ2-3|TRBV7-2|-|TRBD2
TGTACCAGCAGCGTGAGCGGGGCTAACACAGATACGCAGTATTTT
CTSSVSGANTDTQYF
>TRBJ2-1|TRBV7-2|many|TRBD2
TGTGCCAGCAGCTTATGGGGCCAGACTAGCGATGAGCAGTTCTTC
CASSLWGQTSDEQFF
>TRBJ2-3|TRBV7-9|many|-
TGTGCCAGCAGCCCTTTTACCCTCAGCACAGATACGCAGTATTTT
CASSPFTLSTDTQYF
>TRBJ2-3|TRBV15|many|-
TGTGCCACCAGCAGAGAAGGGACCCTAAGGTCCGATACGCAGTATTTT
CATSREGTLRSDTQYF
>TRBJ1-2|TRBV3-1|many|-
TGTGCCAGCAGCCTTAAGCAGGGGTATGGCTACACCTTC
CASSLKQGYGYTF